The 5 T cell receptor beta chains given below trace back to one sample, sequenced in a study of type 1 regulatory T cells. TCRdb re-called the reads with MiXCR, one entry per CDR3 protein. This sample has 60,000 to 75,000 distinct CDR3 sequences, with around 21% found just once. These TCRs are of unknown antigen specificity. Study-wide findings and caveats: Tr1 cells had a more restricted TCR repertoire than non-Tr1 cells.

The sample consisted of cultured type 1 regulatory T (Tr1) cells, either the whole culture or a sorted fraction (not recorded which). These receptors originate from a human donor in good health.

V usage is TRBV6-5 and J usage is TRBJ1-1; no clear D. Looked up from germline, CDR1 is MNHEY and CDR2 is SVGAGI. The CDR3 loop spans 15 amino acids. Trimming stripped 5 bases from V and 3 bases from J, with 16 bases between. The CDR3 DNA is TGTGCCAGCAGTACCCCTTGGGCGCACGACACTGAAGCTTTCTTT. It codes for CASSTPWAHDTEAFF.

This clonotype has a count of ten or more. The CDR3 bases are TGCGCCAGTTACCGGGACGGGAGCTCCTACAATGAGCAGTTCTTC. It encodes CASYRDGSSYNEQFF. The chain has TRBV5-1 and TRBJ2-1; possibly TRBD2 for D (6 bases). The CDR3 has 15 amino acids. V lost 8 bases to trimming and J lost 0 bases, with 15 bases between them. Germline V gene lookup returns CDR1 SGHRS and CDR2 YFSETQ.

The chain uses TRBV20-1 and TRBJ2-2; no reliable D call. The germline CDR1 and CDR2 sequences are DFQATT and SNEGSKA (reference sequence). The CDR3 is 13 amino acids. Trimming stripped 6 bases from V and 7 bases from J, with 15 bases between. CDR3 DNA: TGCAGTGCCGAACGAGACTGGGGCGGGGAGCTGTTTTTT. Its translation: CSAERDWGGELFF.

This chain joins TRBV20-1 and TRBJ1-2; D is unresolved. Germline V gene lookup returns CDR1 DFQATT and CDR2 SNEGSKA (reference sequence). There are 14 residues in the CDR3. Trimming removed 6 bases from V and 1 base from J, with 15 bases in between. CDR3 DNA sequence: TGCAGTGCCGAAGAAGGAGACGGTAACTATGGCTACACCTTC. Amino acids: CSAEEGDGNYGYTF.

This clonotype was observed a few times. The chain recombines TRBV5-6 with TRBJ2-1; TRBD1 aligns across 7 bases. The CDR3 is 15 residues long. Unmatched junction bases numbered 5, after V lost 0 bases and J lost 5 bases. Germline lookup yields CDR1 SGHDT and CDR2 YYEEEE. The CDR3 loop is CASSLEDRVHNEQFF. DNA for the CDR3: TGTGCCAGCAGCTTGGAAGACAGGGTCCACAATGAGCAGTTCTTC.